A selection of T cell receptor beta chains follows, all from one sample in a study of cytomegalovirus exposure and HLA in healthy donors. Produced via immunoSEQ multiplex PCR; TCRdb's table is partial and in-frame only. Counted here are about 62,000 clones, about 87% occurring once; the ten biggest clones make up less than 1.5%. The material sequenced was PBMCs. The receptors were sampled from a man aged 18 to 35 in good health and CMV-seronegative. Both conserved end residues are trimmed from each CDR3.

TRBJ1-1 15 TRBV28 ASRRWGGWGENTEAF
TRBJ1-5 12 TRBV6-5 ASSTSGGLGPQH
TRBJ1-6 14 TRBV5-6 ASSLGTGLRNSPLH
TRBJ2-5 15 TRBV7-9 ASSLEVGTSGQETQY
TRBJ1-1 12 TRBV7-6 ASSSITGASEAF
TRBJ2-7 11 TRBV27 ASSFRGSYEQY
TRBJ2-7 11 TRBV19 ASSRKSSYEQY
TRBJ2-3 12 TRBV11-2 ASSLDGAIDTQY
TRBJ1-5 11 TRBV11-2 ASSAGGNQPQH
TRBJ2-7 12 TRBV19 ASSPGPFVYEQY
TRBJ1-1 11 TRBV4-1 ASSQVQNTEAF
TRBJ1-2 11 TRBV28 ASSRQGAYGYT
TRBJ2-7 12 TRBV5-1 ASSLGQGGIEQY
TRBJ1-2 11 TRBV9 ASSVGLRYGYT
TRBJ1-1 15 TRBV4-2 ASSHGGQGVGNTEAF
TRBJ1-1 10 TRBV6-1 ASSDVKPEAF
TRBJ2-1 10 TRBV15 ATSRDHYEQF
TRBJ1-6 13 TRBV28 ASSSGTGVNSPLH
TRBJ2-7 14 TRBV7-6 ASSLALAGGDYEQY
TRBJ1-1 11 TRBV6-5 ASSYPQGVKAF
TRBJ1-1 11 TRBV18 ASSPGGESKAF
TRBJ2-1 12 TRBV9 ASSEGTRGSGQF
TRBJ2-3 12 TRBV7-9 ASGAGEGVDTQY
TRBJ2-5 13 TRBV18 ASSPAGTPQETQY
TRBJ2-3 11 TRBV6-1 ASNGQGTDTQY
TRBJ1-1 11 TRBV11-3 ASSIQGGTEAF
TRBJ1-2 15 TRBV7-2 ASSLAPGQSYNYGYT
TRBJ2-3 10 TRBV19 ASTETGDTQY
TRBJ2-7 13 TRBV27 ASSSPGTEPYYQD
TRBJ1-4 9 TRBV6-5 ASSRGEKLF
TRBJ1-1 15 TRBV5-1 ASSRNPPGTGGTEAF
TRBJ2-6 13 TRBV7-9 ASSLRGSGANVLT
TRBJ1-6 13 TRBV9 ASSSYGLENSPLH
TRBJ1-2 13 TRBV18 ASSPGGQGAQGYT
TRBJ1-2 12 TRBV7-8 ASSSGQGAGGYT